These T cell receptor beta chains were read from a single sample in a study of cytomegalovirus exposure and HLA in healthy donors. Repertoires were generated with immunoSEQ multiplex PCR, while TCRdb's copy carries only in-frame clones and drops some. The data contain about 250,000 clones, about 90% of them singletons. Sequencing used PBMCs. These receptors were obtained from a man younger than 35 in good health and CMV-seropositive. Both conserved end residues are part of each CDR3. A D gene is named only where the DNA matches it firmly. Only part of the rows carry a size: once, few, many, or a class if the clone is expanded.

j_call	v_call	d_call	clone_size	cdr3_aa	cdr3_nt
TRBJ1-1	TRBV7-9	TRBD1	.	CASSFPGQGGQWNTEAFF	TGTGCCAGCAGCTTTCCGGGACAGGGGGGCCAGTGGAACACTGAAGCTTTCTTT
TRBJ1-2	TRBV2	TRBD1	.	CASRDRGPGGYTF	TGTGCCAGCAGGGACAGGGGGCCGGGTGGCTACACCTTC
TRBJ2-7	TRBV7-8	.	.	CASSLSGGEQYF	TGTGCCAGCAGCTTAAGTGGGGGCGAGCAGTACTTC
TRBJ2-7	TRBV15	.	few	CATSSLLGTETYEQYF	TGTGCCACCAGCAGCCTCCTCGGGACGGAAACCTACGAGCAGTACTTC
TRBJ1-3	TRBV7-2	TRBD1	.	CASSFDATGVSGNTIYF	TGTGCCAGCAGCTTCGACGCTACAGGGGTATCTGGAAACACCATATATTTT
TRBJ2-7	TRBV29-1	.	once	CSVGTGYEQYF	TGCAGCGTTGGAACGGGGTACGAGCAGTACTTC
TRBJ2-3	TRBV6-6	.	.	CASSYSVATGDTQYF	TGTGCCAGCAGTTACTCTGTTGCGACGGGTGATACGCAGTATTTT
TRBJ2-3	TRBV7-2	TRBD2	.	CASSKILADRTDTQYF	TGTGCCAGCAGCAAAATACTAGCGGACCGCACAGATACGCAGTATTTT
TRBJ2-7	TRBV7-2	TRBD2	.	CASSRLAGVAEQYF	TGTGCCAGCAGCCGACTAGCGGGAGTCGCCGAGCAGTACTTC
TRBJ2-1	TRBV19	.	.	CASSIDGNNEQFF	TGTGCCAGTAGTATAGATGGCAACAATGAGCAGTTCTTC
TRBJ2-7	TRBV30	.	.	CAWAATGLTYEQYF	TGTGCCTGGGCCGCTACAGGGCTCACCTACGAGCAGTACTTC
TRBJ2-2	TRBV28	.	.	CASSLTGGYTGELFF	TGTGCCAGCAGTTTAACGGGGGGCTACACCGGGGAGCTGTTTTTT
TRBJ2-1	TRBV5-1	.	.	CASSLGQSSYNEQFF	TGCGCCAGCAGTTTAGGACAGAGCTCCTACAATGAGCAGTTCTTC
TRBJ1-2	TRBV11-2	.	.	CASSLLARGGGGYGYTF	TGTGCCAGCAGCTTACTGGCCCGCGGAGGGGGAGGCTATGGCTACACCTTC
TRBJ2-5	TRBV27	TRBD1	.	CASSLSPGTGGVRAQYF	TGTGCCAGCAGTTTATCCCCCGGGACAGGGGGAGTTAGGGCCCAGTACTTC
TRBJ2-3	TRBV2	TRBD2	.	CASIAGGLFTDTQYF	TGTGCCAGCATAGCGGGAGGCCTATTCACAGATACGCAGTATTTT
TRBJ1-2	TRBV7-2	.	.	CASSLEGYGYTF	TGTGCCAGCAGCTTGGAGGGCTATGGCTACACCTTC
TRBJ1-2	TRBV19	TRBD1	.	CASSDDNQGGYGYTF	TGTGCCAGTAGCGATGATAACCAGGGGGGCTATGGCTACACCTTC
TRBJ2-2	TRBV27	.	few	CASSLSGNTGELFF	TGTGCCAGCAGTCTTAGCGGCAACACCGGGGAGCTGTTTTTT
TRBJ2-3	TRBV5-1	TRBD2	.	CASSSGTSGREYF	TGCGCCAGCAGCTCGGGGACTAGCGGGAGAGAGTATTTT
TRBJ1-2	TRBV10-3	TRBD1	.	CAISTGVIRNGYTF	TGTGCCATCAGTACAGGGGTAATAAGGAATGGCTACACCTTC
TRBJ2-7	TRBV6-5	.	.	CASSYSGTTYEQYF	TGTGCCAGCAGTTACTCCGGGACAACCTACGAGCAGTACTTC
TRBJ2-7	TRBV7-2	.	.	CASSSGGGGEQYF	TGTGCCAGCAGCTCGGGTGGAGGAGGGGAGCAGTACTTC
TRBJ1-2	TRBV30	.	.	CAWSPDRLGYGYTF	TGTGCCTGGAGTCCCGACAGGTTGGGGTATGGCTACACCTTC
TRBJ2-7	TRBV28	.	few	CASSPTQSSYEQYF	TGTGCCAGCAGTCCTACACAGTCCTCCTACGAGCAGTACTTC
TRBJ2-6	TRBV6-1	.	.	CASSLGGPGANVLTF	TGTGCCAGCAGTCTGGGAGGACCCGGGGCCAACGTCCTGACTTTC
TRBJ2-5	TRBV6-5	TRBD2	.	CASSPGGLAGETQYF	TGTGCCAGCAGTCCCGGGGGTCTAGCGGGAGAGACCCAGTACTTC
TRBJ2-1	TRBV7-6	.	.	CASSPRGNGVDNEQFF	TGTGCCAGCAGCCCCCGGGGTAATGGTGTGGACAATGAGCAGTTCTTC
TRBJ1-1	TRBV27	.	once	CASSPWGANTEAFF	TGTGCCAGCAGTCCCTGGGGGGCGAACACTGAAGCTTTCTTT
TRBJ2-7	TRBV18	.	.	CASSLGDFEQYF	TGTGCCAGCTCGCTCGGGGATTTCGAGCAGTACTTC
TRBJ2-7	TRBV7-9	.	.	CASSPPSSYEQYF	TGTGCCAGCAGCCCCCCGTCCTCCTACGAGCAGTACTTC
TRBJ2-6	TRBV7-9	.	.	CASRYYRETGANVLTF	TGTGCCAGCAGATACTACAGGGAGACTGGGGCCAACGTCCTGACTTTC
TRBJ2-1	TRBV18	TRBD2	once	CASSPGTSGSYNEQFF	TGTGCCAGCTCACCAGGGACTAGCGGATCCTACAATGAGCAGTTCTTC
TRBJ2-5	TRBV5-1	.	few	CASSFQGETQYF	TGCGCCAGCAGCTTCCAGGGAGAGACCCAGTACTTC
TRBJ2-7	TRBV7-2	TRBD2	.	CASSRTSGGGEQYF	TGTGCCAGCAGCAGGACTAGCGGGGGGGGCGAGCAGTACTTC
TRBJ1-2	TRBV6-5	TRBD1	.	CASSWGQGYGYTF	TGTGCCAGCAGCTGGGGACAGGGGTACGGCTACACCTTC
TRBJ2-2	TRBV6-4	.	few	CASSTSGATGELFF	TGTGCCAGCAGTACCTCCGGGGCCACCGGGGAGCTGTTTTTT
TRBJ2-3	TRBV2	.	.	CASSEPSGGGTDTQYF	TGTGCCAGCAGTGAACCCTCTGGAGGGGGCACAGATACGCAGTATTTT
TRBJ1-2	TRBV30	TRBD1	.	CAWSVMGQVALGYTF	TGTGCCTGGAGTGTAATGGGACAGGTCGCGCTTGGCTACACCTTC
TRBJ2-1	TRBV19	.	.	CASSNPPAYNEQFF	TGTGCCAGTAGTAACCCCCCAGCCTACAATGAGCAGTTCTTC
TRBJ1-1	TRBV19	TRBD1	.	CASSGGTEMNTEAFF	TGTGCCAGTAGTGGGGGGACAGAAATGAACACTGAAGCTTTCTTT
TRBJ2-1	TRBV9	.	.	CASSAPGGYNEQFF	TGTGCCAGCAGCGCCCCCGGGGGCTACAATGAGCAGTTCTTC
TRBJ1-1	TRBV25-1	.	few	CASSVGGPEAFF	TGTGCCAGCAGTGTGGGGGGCCCTGAAGCTTTCTTT
TRBJ2-7	TRBV29-1	TRBD2	.	CSVLREGHEQYF	TGCAGCGTTCTGAGGGAGGGCCACGAGCAGTACTTC
TRBJ2-5	TRBV25-1	.	.	CASSEGETQYF	TGTGCCAGCAGTGAAGGAGAGACCCAGTACTTC
TRBJ2-2	TRBV5-6	.	.	CASSFQLFFGELFF	TGTGCCAGCAGCTTTCAACTATTCTTCGGGGAGCTGTTTTTT